This T cell receptor (beta chain) was found in a study of shared clonotypes between healthy human individuals. From germline, CDR1 is LNHDA and CDR2 SQIVND (reference sequence). Trimming removed 4 bases from V and 0 bases from J; junction bases left unmatched: 7. The CDR3 has 16 amino acids. Using immunoSEQ multiplex PCR, the repertoire was profiled, and TCRdb retains in-frame clones only, with some absent. Of some 1.5 million clones in the sample, around 97% are singletons; the top ten hold roughly 1.1%. Everyone who donated was a Caucasian adult who lived in Nashville, Tennessee. Researchers partitioned CD4+ cells into CD45RA+ naive and CD45RA-negative memory subsets.

This chain connects TRBV19 to TRBJ2-7, with 9 nucleotides matching TRBD1. Specimen: naive CD4+ T cells sorted from blood. Subset indicated: CD45RA+ positively selected. The receptor comes from a man aged 30 to 39 in good health. The CDR3 DNA follows: TGTGCCAGTAGTACCGGACAGGGGATAACCTCCTACGAGCAGTACTTC. Translated, it gives CASSTGQGITSYEQYF.